The sequence of this T cell receptor (beta chain) was determined in a study of a mutant IDH1 vaccine in newly diagnosed glioma (dated by TCRdb to the early 2020s). Broadly, across the study: Vaccination began 4-6 weeks after radiotherapy alone, or alongside temozolomide cycles in the chemotherapy-containing groups. Of the roughly 32 patients who were treated, about 62% were male and about 40% were female, and the mean age was around 40 years. Peripheral blood samples were drawn at six visits, namely V03 (baseline), V05, V07, V10, V12 and V13. The week-35 safety follow-up was designated visit V12, and the week-47 end of study was designated visit V13. Prior to enrollment, standard therapy consisting of radiotherapy alone, temozolomide alone, or radiochemotherapy with temozolomide had been administered to patients, with the combination being received by most patients. Longitudinal TCRB deep sequencing was done for 25 treated patients, wherever samples were available for exploratory analyses.

As for this clone: Its target antigen remains unknown. Per-nucleotide qualities are absent, and no much larger clonotype sits a single base away.

The CDR3, cysteine through phenylalanine, is 14 amino acids long. Of all the DNA, just the CDR3 is kept, 42 bases in frame from base 1. The germline V gene (reference sequence) provides CDR1 WNHNN and CDR2 SYGVQD. V loses 3 bases, J loses 5 bases, and the germline ends lie 10 bases apart. Libraries were constructed by the immunoSEQ multiplex PCR assay. The hsTCRB Kit was used according to the manufacturer's protocol to amplify rearranged TCR beta chain sequences. Sequencing of TCRB libraries was carried out on an Illumina MiSeq. As for how the authors treated the data: Demultiplexing, trimming and gene mapping were performed with the kit vendor's proprietary platform. The table comes from immuneACCESS by way of TCRdb, which keeps in-frame sequences with V and J called. Part of the clones is missing from these tables; in studies checked, under half for an unresolved V gene and the rest for unknown reasons. V and J calls and clone size come straight from that table; D and trimming were deduced from the DNA. The table for this sample lists some 50,000 clones; about 92% of them were counted only once. Jointly, the top ten make up about 2.4% of the sample.

The sample's time point label is to be understood as: week 35, safety follow-up. Every vaccine dose consisted of 300 ug of a 20-mer mutant IDH1 peptide in Montanide, administered subcutaneously together with topical imiquimod. Patients were given eight vaccinations, in weeks 1, 3, 5, 7, 11, 15, 19 and 23, which matched visits V03 through V10. All donors had newly diagnosed IDH1-mutant astrocytomas of WHO grade 3 or 4 that showed loss of nuclear ATRX. The samples were drawn from NOA16, a multicentre, single-arm, open-label phase I trial in Germany that tested a mutant IDH1 peptide vaccine in humans for the first time. Genomic DNA for TCRB sequencing was extracted from EDTA blood using the DNeasy Blood and Tissue Kit. Points the paper makes about the study in general: Vaccine-induced immune responses across multiple MHC alleles were detected in over 85% of patients. The authors stated that sample limitations prevented analyses of patient blood samples from being reproduced. Pseudoprogression appeared unrelated to alterations in the top peripheral T cell clonotypes detected by TCRB sequencing. Availability determined which PBMC samples were chosen for TCRB deep sequencing.

This sequence uses TRBV10-1 and TRBJ2-2; the D gene is possibly TRBD1, with 5 bases matching. Sequenced material: PBMCs, taken from a glioma patient whose treatment included an IDH1 peptide vaccine. The clonotype was recovered from a middle-aged man with glioma. The DNA reads as follows: TGCGCCAGCAGTGACAGGGTTTCGACCGGGGAGCTGTTTTTT. Its protein reads: CASSDRVSTGELFF.